Sequencing of this T cell receptor beta chain was carried out in a study of shared clonotypes between healthy human individuals. The wider study: Each donor had three CD4 naive, three CD4 memory, two CD8 naive and one CD8 memory plate.

CDR3 size: 15 residues. Trimming removed 0 bases from V and 3 bases from J, with 12 bases in between. Germline V gives CDR1 ENHRY, CDR2 SYGVKD. Profiling relied on immunoSEQ multiplex PCR, and the TCRdb table lists in-frame clones only, not all of them. There are about 1 million clones in the sample; 65% to 75% occur only once, and approximately 1.5% lies in the top ten. The chain couples TRBV10-3 to TRBJ2-7; D ambiguous. The sequence was collected from a young man in good health. Sample: memory CD4+ T cells sorted from blood. The subset is: CD45RA-negative fraction. As DNA, the CDR3 is TGTGCCATCAGTGAGTCATCGGTCACGAGCTACGAGCAGTACTTC. Protein: CAISESSVTSYEQYF.